This T cell receptor (beta chain) was identified in a study of multiple sclerosis patients with progressive multifocal leukoencephalopathy. Regarding time point: time of PML onset. Repertoires were generated with immunoSEQ multiplex PCR, while TCRdb's copy carries only in-frame clones and drops some. The sample carries 25,000 to 35,000 clones, about 85% recorded once. The V end lost 4 bases, the J end lost 5 bases, and 5 bases lay between the germline ends. CDR3 length: 11 residues. Germline-derived CDR1 and CDR2 are SQVTM and ANQGSEA. This clonotype was obtained from a woman in her twenties or thirties with progressive multifocal leukoencephalopathy. Here the sequenced sample was PBMCs, taken from a patient treated with natalizumab. The chain combines TRBV29-1 with TRBJ2-2; D is undetermined. This CDR3 is CSVGHTGELFF. CDR3 bases: TGCAGCGTTGGACATACCGGGGAGCTGTTTTTT.